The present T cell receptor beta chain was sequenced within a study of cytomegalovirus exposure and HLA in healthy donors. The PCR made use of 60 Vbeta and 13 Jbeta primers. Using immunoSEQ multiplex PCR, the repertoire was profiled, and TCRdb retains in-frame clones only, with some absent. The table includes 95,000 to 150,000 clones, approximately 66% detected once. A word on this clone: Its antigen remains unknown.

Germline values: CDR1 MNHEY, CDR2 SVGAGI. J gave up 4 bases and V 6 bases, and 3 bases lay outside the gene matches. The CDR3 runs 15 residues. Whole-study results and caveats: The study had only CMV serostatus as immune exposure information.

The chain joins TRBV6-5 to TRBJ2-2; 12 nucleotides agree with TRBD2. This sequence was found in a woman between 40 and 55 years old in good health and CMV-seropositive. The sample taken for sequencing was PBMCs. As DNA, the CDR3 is TGTGCCAGCAGAACTAGCGGGGGGCGCACCGGGGAGCTGTTTTTT. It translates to CASRTSGGRTGELFF.